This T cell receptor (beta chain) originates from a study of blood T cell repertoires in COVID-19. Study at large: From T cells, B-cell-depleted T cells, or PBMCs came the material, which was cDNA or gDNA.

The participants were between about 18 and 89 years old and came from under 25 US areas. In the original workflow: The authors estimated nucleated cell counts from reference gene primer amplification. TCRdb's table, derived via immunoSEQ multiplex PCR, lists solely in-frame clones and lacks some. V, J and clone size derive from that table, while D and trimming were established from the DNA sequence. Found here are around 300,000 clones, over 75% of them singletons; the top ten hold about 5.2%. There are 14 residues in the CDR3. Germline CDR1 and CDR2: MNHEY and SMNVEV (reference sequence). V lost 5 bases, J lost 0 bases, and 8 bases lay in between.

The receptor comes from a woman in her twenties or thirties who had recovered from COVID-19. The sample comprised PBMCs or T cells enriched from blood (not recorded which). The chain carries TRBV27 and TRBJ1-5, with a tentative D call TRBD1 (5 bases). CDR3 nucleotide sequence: TGTGCCAGCAGTGCCGACAGTAGCAATCAGCCCCAGCATTTT. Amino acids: CASSADSSNQPQHF.